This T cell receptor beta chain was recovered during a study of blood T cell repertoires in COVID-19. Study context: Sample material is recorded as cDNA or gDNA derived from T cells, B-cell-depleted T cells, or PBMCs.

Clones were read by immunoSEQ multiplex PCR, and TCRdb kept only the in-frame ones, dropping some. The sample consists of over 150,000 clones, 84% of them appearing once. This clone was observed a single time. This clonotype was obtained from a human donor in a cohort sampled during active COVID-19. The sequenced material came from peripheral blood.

The CDR3 DNA reads TGTGCCAGCAGCTTACCATTGACAGGGAACTTCAGGGGCTACACCTTC. Residues: CASSLPLTGNFRGYTF. V gene TRBV7-9 combines with J gene TRBJ1-2; TRBD1 agrees at 7 bases. The junction had 14 bases not matched to a gene; V was cut back by 2 bases and J by 8 bases. Per the germline V gene, CDR1 is SEHNR and CDR2 is FQNEAQ (reference sequence). The CDR3 is made up of 16 amino acids.